This T cell receptor beta chain was retrieved from a study of T cells after yellow fever vaccination. Points from the study as a whole: CD4 and CD8 compartments shared a small share of clonotypes, likely from convergent recombination.

CDR3 size: 14 residues. Germline CDR1 is GTSNPN and CDR2 is SVGIG (reference sequence). V was shortened by 0 bases and J by 4 bases, with 12 bases between the two germline ends. As to this clonotype: The antigen is not known.

Synthesis of TCR cDNA relied on 5'RACE template switching, which attached a universal primer site and UMIs. One entry per CDR3 protein, called by TCRdb with MiXCR from the 5' RACE reads. The repertoire has 100,000 to 150,000 distinct CDR3 sequences, about 7.2% of them found once; the top ten carry approximately 2.7%. The V gene is TRBV30, the J gene TRBJ1-2, with D uncertain. The receptor was derived from a man younger than 30 who received the YFV17D yellow fever vaccine. Sequenced material: CD4+ T cells sorted from PBMCs, taken about 41 days after the first yellow fever vaccination. As DNA, the CDR3 is TGTGCCTGGAGTGTACCCGGAGCTGGCTATGGCTACACCTTC. As protein: CAWSVPGAGYGYTF.